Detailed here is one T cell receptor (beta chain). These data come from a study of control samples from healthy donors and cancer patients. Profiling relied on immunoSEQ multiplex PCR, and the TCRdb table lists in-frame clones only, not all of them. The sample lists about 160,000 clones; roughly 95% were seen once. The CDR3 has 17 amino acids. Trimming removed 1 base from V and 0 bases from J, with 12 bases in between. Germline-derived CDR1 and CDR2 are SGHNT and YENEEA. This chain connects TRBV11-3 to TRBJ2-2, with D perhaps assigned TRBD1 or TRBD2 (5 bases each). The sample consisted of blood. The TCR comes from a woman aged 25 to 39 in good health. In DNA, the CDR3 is TGTGCCAGCAGCTTAGTTAACTGGGGGTCGAACACCGGGGAGCTGTTTTTT. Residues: CASSLVNWGSNTGELFF.